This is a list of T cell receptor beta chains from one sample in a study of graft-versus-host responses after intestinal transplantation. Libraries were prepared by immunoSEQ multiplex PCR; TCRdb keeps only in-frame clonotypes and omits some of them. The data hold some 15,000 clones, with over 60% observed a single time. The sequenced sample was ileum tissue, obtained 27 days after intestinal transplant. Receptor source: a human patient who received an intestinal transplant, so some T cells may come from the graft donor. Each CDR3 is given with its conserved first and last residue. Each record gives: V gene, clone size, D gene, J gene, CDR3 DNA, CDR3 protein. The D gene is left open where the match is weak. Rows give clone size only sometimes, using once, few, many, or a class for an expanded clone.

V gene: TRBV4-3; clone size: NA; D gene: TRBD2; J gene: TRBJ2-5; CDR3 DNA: TGCGCCAGCAGCCGCCGCGGGGGGCAATCGGAGACCCAGTACTTC; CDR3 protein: CASSRRGGQSETQYF
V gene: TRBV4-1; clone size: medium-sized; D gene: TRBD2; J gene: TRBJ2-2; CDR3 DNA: TGCGCCAGCAGCCAATACACTAGCGGGGGGGCCGGGGAGCTGTTTTTT; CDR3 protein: CASSQYTSGGAGELFF
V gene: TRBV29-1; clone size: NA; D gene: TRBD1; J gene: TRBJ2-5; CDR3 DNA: TGCAGCGGTGGACAGGGGTGGGAGACCCAGTACTTC; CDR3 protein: CSGGQGWETQYF
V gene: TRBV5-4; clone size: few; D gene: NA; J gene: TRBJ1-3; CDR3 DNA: TGTGCCAGCAGCACGGACAGATTCGGCACCATATATTTT; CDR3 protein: CASSTDRFGTIYF
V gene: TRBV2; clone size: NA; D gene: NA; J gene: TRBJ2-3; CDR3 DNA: TGTGCCAGCAGTGAGGCCCTCACAGATACGCAGTATTTT; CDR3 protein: CASSEALTDTQYF
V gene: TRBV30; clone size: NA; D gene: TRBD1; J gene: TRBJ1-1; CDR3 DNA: TGTGCCTGGAGTCAGGGGGCGAACACTGAAGCTTTCTTT; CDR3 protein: CAWSQGANTEAFF
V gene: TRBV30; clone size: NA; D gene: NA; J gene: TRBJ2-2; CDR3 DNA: TGTGCCTGCCTGGGGGCAGCAGTATACACCGGGGAGCTGTTTTTT; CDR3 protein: CACLGAAVYTGELFF
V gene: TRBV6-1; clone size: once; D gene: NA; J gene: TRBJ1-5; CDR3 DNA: TGTGCCAGCAGTGAAGGGTGGACAACCGGCAATCAGCCCCAGCATTTT; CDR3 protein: CASSEGWTTGNQPQHF
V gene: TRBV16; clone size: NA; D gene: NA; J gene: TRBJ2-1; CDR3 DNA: TGTGCCAGCAGCTACAGGGTAGGGGAGCGCAATGAGCAGTTCTTC; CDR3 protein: CASSYRVGERNEQFF
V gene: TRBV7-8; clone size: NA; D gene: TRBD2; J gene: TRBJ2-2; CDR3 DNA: TGTGCCAGCAGCCCGCTTAGTAGCGGGGGGACCGGGGAGCTGTTTTTT; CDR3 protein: CASSPLSSGGTGELFF
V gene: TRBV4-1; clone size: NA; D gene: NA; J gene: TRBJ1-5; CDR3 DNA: TGCGCCAGCAGCCAATGGGAGAGACAGCCCCAGCATTTT; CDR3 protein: CASSQWERQPQHF
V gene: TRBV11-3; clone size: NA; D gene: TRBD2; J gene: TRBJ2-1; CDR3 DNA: TGTGCCAGCAGCCGAACCAGCGGGAGCTCCTACAATGAGCAGTTCTTC; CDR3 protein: CASSRTSGSSYNEQFF
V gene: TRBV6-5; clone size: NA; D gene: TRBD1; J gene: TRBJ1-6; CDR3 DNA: TGTGCCAGCAGAGCCGGGACAGGGGTTTCACCCCTCCACTTT; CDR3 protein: CASRAGTGVSPLHF
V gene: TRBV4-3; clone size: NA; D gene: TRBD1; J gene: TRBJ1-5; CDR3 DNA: TGCGCCAGCAGCCAACACAGGGGGCATGATCAGCCCCAGCATTTT; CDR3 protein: CASSQHRGHDQPQHF
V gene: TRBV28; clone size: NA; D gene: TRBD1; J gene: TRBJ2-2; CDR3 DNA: TGTGCCAGCAGCCAGGACAGGCCGGGGGAGCTGTTTTTT; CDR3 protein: CASSQDRPGELFF
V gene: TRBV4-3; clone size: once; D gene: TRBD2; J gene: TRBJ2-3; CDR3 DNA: TGCGCCAGCAGCCAAGGTCGAACTTTCGGGACTAGAATAAGGTATTTT; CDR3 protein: CASSQGRTFGTRIRYF
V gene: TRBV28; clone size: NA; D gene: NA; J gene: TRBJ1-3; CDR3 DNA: TGTGCCAGCAGTTTATTCGGGGACACCGGTCGAAACACCATATATTTT; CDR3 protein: CASSLFGDTGRNTIYF
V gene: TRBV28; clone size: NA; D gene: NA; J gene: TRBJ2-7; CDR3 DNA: TGTGCCAGCAGTCCGATTCGGGACTCTTCCTACGAGCAGTACTTC; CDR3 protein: CASSPIRDSSYEQYF
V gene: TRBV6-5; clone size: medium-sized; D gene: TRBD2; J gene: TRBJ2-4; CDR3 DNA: TGTGCCAGCAGCGCTAGCGGGGGGTCCAAAAACATTCAGTACTTC; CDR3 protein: CASSASGGSKNIQYF
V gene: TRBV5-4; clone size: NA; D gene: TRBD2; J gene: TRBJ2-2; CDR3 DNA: TGTGCCAGCAGCCTGGGACTAGCGGGGGTCACCGGGGAGCTGTTTTTT; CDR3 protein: CASSLGLAGVTGELFF
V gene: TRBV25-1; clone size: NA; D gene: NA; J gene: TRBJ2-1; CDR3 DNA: TGTGCCAGCAGTGCCCAAGGGGGGGGGCTCTACAATGAGCAGTTCTTC; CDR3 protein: CASSAQGGGLYNEQFF
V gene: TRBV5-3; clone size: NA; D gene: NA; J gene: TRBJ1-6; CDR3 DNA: TGTGCCACCTGTGCAGGCAAGTATAATTCACCCCTCCACTTT; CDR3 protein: CATCAGKYNSPLHF
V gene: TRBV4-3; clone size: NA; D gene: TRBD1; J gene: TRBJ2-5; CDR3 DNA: TGCGCCAGCAGCCAAACAGGGACAGGCTACCCCCAAGAGACCCAGTACTTC; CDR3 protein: CASSQTGTGYPQETQYF
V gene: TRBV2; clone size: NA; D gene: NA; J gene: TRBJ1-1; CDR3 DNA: TGTGCCAGCAGTGGGAACAGGGAGAACACTGAAGCTTTCTTT; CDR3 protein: CASSGNRENTEAFF
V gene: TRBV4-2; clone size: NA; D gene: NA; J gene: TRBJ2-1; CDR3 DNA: TGTGCCAGCAGCCAAGGCTGGAGCTCCTACAATGAGCAGTTCTTC; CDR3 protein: CASSQGWSSYNEQFF
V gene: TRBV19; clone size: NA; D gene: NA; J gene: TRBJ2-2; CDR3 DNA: TGTGCCAGTAGTATTACTCTAGGACTCAAAACCGGGGAGCTGTTTTTT; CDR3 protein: CASSITLGLKTGELFF
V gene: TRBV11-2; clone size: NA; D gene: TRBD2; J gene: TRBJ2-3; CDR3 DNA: TGTGCCAGCAGCTCGGGACTAAAAACAGATACGCAGTATTTT; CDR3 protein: CASSSGLKTDTQYF
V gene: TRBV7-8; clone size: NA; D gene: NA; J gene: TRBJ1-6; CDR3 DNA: TGTGCCAGCAGCTTAGCGCAAACCAGGAATTCACCCCTCCACTTT; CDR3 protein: CASSLAQTRNSPLHF
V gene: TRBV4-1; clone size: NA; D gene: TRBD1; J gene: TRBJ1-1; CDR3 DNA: TGCGCCAGCAGCCAAGGAAGACAGGGGGAGGCTGAAGCTCTCTTT; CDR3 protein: CASSQGRQGEAEALF
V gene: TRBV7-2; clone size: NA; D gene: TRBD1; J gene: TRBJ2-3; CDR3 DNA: TGTGCCAGCAGCTCGGAGGGGACAGGGCCAGATACGCAGTATTTT; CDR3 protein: CASSSEGTGPDTQYF
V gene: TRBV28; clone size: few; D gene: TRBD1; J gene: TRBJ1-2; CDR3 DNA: TGTGCCAGCACCCACCTACAGGGGGCCGGCTACACCTTC; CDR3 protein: CASTHLQGAGYTF
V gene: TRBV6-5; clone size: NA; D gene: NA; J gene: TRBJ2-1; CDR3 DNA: TGTGCCAGCAGACGCTGGGACTTACAGTTCTTC; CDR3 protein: CASRRWDLQFF
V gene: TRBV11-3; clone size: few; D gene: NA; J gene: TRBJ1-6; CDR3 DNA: TGTGCCAGCAGCTTGTTAACGGGGTCACCCCTCCACTTT; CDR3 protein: CASSLLTGSPLHF
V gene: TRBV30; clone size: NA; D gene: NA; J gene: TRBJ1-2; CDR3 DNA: TGTGCCTGGAGTGTAGGGCAGGGGCTCGGTGGCTACACCTTC; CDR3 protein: CAWSVGQGLGGYTF
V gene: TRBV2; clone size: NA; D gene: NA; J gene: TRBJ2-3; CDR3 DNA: TGTGCCAGCAAGAACAGGGACTATGGTACAGATACGCAGTATTTT; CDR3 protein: CASKNRDYGTDTQYF
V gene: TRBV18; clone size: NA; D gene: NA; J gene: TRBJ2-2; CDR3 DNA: TGTGCCAGCTCACCGAGACAGAACACCGGGGAGCTGTTTTTT; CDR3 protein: CASSPRQNTGELFF
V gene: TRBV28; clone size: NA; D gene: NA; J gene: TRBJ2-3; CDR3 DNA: TGTGCCAGCAGTTTTTTGGAGCAGACTTATACGAATACGCAGTATTTT; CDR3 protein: CASSFLEQTYTNTQYF
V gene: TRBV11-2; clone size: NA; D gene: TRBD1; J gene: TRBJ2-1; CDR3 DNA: TGTGCCAGCAGCTCCCGGGACAGAGATTACAATGAGCAGTTCTTC; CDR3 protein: CASSSRDRDYNEQFF
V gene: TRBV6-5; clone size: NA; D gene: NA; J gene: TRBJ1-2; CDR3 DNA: TGTGCCAGCAGCCGAGTCGGAGCTGGCTACACCTTC; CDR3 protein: CASSRVGAGYTF
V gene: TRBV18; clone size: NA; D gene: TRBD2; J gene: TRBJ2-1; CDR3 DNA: TGTGCCAGCTCACCAGTCGGACTAGCGGGGGGGAATGAGCAGTTCTTC; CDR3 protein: CASSPVGLAGGNEQFF
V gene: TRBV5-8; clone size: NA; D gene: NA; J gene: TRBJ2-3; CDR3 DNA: TGTGCCAGCAGCTCCGGTATACTGAGCACAGATACGCAGTATTTT; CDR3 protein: CASSSGILSTDTQYF